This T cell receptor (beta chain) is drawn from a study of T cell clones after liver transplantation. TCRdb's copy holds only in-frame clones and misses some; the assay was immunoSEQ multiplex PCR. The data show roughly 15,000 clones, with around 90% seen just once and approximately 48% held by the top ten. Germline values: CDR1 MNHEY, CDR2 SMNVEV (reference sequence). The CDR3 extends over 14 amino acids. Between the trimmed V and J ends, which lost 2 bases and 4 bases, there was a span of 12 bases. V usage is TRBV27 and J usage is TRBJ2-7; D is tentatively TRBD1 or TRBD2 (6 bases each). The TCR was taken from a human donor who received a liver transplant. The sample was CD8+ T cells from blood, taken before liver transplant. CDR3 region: CASSLTRRGYEQYF. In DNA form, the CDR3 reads TGTGCCAGCAGTTTAACCCGGAGGGGGTACGAGCAGTACTTC.